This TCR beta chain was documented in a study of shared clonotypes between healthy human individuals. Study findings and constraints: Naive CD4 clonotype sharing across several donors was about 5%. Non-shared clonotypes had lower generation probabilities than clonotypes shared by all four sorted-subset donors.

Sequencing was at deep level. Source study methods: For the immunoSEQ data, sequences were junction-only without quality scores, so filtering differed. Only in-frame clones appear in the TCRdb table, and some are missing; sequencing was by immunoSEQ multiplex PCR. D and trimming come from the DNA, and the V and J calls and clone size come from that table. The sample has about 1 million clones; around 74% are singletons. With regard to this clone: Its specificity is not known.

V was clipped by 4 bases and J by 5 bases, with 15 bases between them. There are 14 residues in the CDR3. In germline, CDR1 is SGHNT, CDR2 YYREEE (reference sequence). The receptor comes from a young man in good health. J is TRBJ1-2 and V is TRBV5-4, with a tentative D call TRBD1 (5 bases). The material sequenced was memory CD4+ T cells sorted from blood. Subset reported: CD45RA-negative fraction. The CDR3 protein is CASSRTGERYGYTF. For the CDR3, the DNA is TGTGCCAGCAGCCGAACGGGGGAACGGTATGGCTACACCTTC.